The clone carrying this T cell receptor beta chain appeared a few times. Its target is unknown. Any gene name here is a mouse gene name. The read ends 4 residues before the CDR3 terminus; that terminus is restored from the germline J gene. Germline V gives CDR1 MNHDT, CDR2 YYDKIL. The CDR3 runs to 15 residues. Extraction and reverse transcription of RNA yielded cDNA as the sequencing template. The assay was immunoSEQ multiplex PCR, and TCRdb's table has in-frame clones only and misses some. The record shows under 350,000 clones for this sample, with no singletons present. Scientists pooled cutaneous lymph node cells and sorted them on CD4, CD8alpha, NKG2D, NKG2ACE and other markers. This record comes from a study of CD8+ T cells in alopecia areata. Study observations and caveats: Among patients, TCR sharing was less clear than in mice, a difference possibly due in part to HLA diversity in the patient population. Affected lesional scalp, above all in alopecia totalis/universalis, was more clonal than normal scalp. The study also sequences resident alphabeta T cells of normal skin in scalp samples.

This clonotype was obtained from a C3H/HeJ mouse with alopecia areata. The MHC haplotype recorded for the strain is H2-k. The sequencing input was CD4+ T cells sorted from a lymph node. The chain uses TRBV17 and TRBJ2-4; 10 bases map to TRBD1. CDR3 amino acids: CASSSPGTGVNTLYF. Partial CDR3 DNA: TGTGCTAGCAGTAGCCCCGGGACAGGGGTTAAC.